These 28 T cell receptor beta chains came from one sample sequenced in a study of blood T cell repertoires in COVID-19. Measured with immunoSEQ multiplex PCR; TCRdb has only the in-frame clones, and not every one. The table has roughly 400,000 clones, roughly 91% seen once. Sequences were obtained from PBMCs or T cells enriched from blood (not recorded which). All receptors come from a woman in her twenties or thirties who had recovered from COVID-19.

V is TRBV11-2 and J is TRBJ2-5, with TRBD2 matching over 8 bases. CDR1 and CDR2 (germline): SGHAT, FQNNGV. V lost 5 bases and J lost 4; bases outside the gene matches: 15. This CDR3 region has 17 residues. The CDR3 DNA follows: TGTGCCAGCAGCCTAGTAGGAGGCGGGGGGACCGTAGAGACCCAGTACTTC. Its translation is CASSLVGGGGTVETQYF.

Comment on this clone: Germline and junction disagree at one end, which may indicate a read error. J is TRBJ2-1 and V is TRBV19, with a possible D match to TRBD2 (7 bases). The CDR3 consists of 13 residues. The germline CDR1 and CDR2 sequences are LNHDA and SQIVND (reference sequence). This CDR3 reads CARRGGGADEQFF. The CDR3 DNA sequence: TGTGCCCGTAGGGGTGGGGGGGCTGATGAGCAGTTCTTC.

The rearrangement joins TRBV7-2 to TRBJ1-5; the D gene is possibly TRBD1 (5 bases). Germline assignment: CDR1 SGHTA and CDR2 FQGNSA. The germline V and J ends were trimmed by 2 bases and 5 bases, with 10 bases remaining between them. The CDR3 length is 14 residues. CDR3 bases: TGTGCCAGCAGCTTAACCCAGGGTTATCAGCCCCAGCATTTT. Amino acid sequence: CASSLTQGYQPQHF. The complete variable domain, with remaining parts taken from reference TRBV7-2 and TRBJ1-5, reads GAGVSQSPSNKVTEKGKDVELRCDPISGHTALYWYRQSLGQGLEFLIYFQGNSAPDKSGLPSDRFSAERTGGSVSTLTIQRTQQEDSAVYLCASSLTQGYQPQHFGDGTRLSIL.

The V call is TRBV5-1, the J call TRBJ1-2; D gene uncertain. V was trimmed by 6 bases and J by 4 bases, leaving 16 bases between them. Germline V gives CDR1 SGHRS, CDR2 YFSETQ. This CDR3 contains 14 residues. CDR3 nucleotide sequence: TGCGCCAGCACCCTAACGGGAACTTCCTATGGCTACACCTTC. Translation gives CASTLTGTSYGYTF.

The chain combines TRBV6-1 with TRBJ1-3; D gene unclear. In germline, CDR1 is MNHNS, CDR2 SASEGT. There are 15 residues in the CDR3. V lost 3 bases, J lost 0 bases, and 9 bases lay in between. The CDR3 spells CASSDTVLSGNTIYF. The CDR3 region has the DNA TGTGCCAGCAGTGACACAGTCCTCTCTGGAAACACCATATATTTT.

The CDR3 reads CASSQPFRGGWDEQYF. The CDR3 DNA sequence: TGTGCCAGCAGCCAGCCCTTCCGGGGGGGCTGGGACGAGCAGTACTTC. The rearrangement links TRBV3-1 (or the pseudogene TRBV3-2) to TRBJ2-7, with 8 bases fitting TRBD2. V lost 3 bases to trimming and J lost 5 bases; unmatched junction nucleotides: 12. The germline V gene encodes CDR1 LGHDT and CDR2 YNNKEL (reference sequence). This CDR3 region has 16 residues.

The genes are TRBV6-5 and TRBJ1-3; D gene ambiguous. V dropped 2 bases and J dropped 0 bases, with 8 bases sitting between them. CDR1 and CDR2 from the germline V gene are MNHEY and SVGAGI. The CDR3 spans 15 residues. CDR3 DNA sequence: TGTGCCAGCAGTTACCTTGGGCACTCTGGAAACACCATATATTTT. Translated: CASSYLGHSGNTIYF.

The CDR3 nucleotides are TGTGCTAGTGGTTTTCTATGGGAGCAGTTCTTC. Residues: CASGFLWEQFF. The chain couples TRBV12-5 to TRBJ2-1; D uncertain. The V end lost 3 bases, the J end lost 10 bases, and 7 bases lay between the germline ends. The germline V gene has CDR1 LGHNT and CDR2 FRNRAP. The CDR3 is made up of 11 amino acids.

V usage is TRBV7-2 and J usage is TRBJ1-5; 10 positions match TRBD1. Germline loops: CDR1 SGHTA, CDR2 FQGNSA. This CDR3 contains 18 residues. Trimming took 5 bases from V and 6 from J; bases not matched to a gene: 16. The CDR3 spells CASSLTGQGSGVSQPQHF. In DNA form, the CDR3 reads TGTGCCAGCAGCCTAACGGGACAGGGGAGTGGGGTAAGTCAGCCCCAGCATTTT.

This sequence joins TRBV5-6 and TRBJ2-5; 9 positions match TRBD2. The junction had 9 bases not matched to a gene; V was cut back by 4 bases and J by 5 bases. The CDR3 totals 15 residues. CDR1 is SGHDT and CDR2 is YYEEEE in the germline V gene. The CDR3 loop is CASSRGVAGVETQYF. The DNA of the CDR3 is TGTGCCAGCAGCCGAGGAGTAGCGGGAGTGGAGACCCAGTACTTC.

The chain carries TRBV6-5 and TRBJ2-7; possible D gene TRBD2, 5 bases. Trimming stripped 6 bases from V and 5 bases from J, with 11 bases between. Germline CDR1 and CDR2: MNHEY and SVGAGI. CDR3 length: 12 residues. CDR3 nucleotide sequence: TGTGCCAGCAGGGACCGGGAAAACGAGCAGTACTTC. It translates to CASRDRENEQYF.

V usage is TRBV28 and J usage is TRBJ1-5; D is possibly TRBD1 (5 bases). CDR3 length: 13 amino acids. V shed 6 bases and J shed 4 bases, with 10 bases lying between them. The germline CDR1 and CDR2 sequences are MDHEN and SYDVKM. The CDR3: CASRKQGNQPQHF. CDR3 bases: TGTGCCAGCAGAAAGCAGGGAAATCAGCCCCAGCATTTT.

The chain carries TRBV11-3 and TRBJ2-1, with 8 bases that match TRBD1. Trimming took 6 bases from V and 10 from J; bases not matched to a gene: 11. Germline CDR1 reads SGHNT; CDR2 reads YENEEA. This CDR3 has 14 amino acids. The CDR3 DNA reads TGTGCCAGCAGGGGACAGGCGGATTTGGGAGAGCAGTTCTTC. Amino acid sequence: CASRGQADLGEQFF.

The genes are TRBV7-2 and TRBJ1-4; 8 bases are a match to TRBD1. J gave up 10 bases and V 5 bases, and 6 bases lay outside the gene matches. Germline lookup yields CDR1 SGHTA and CDR2 FQGNSA. There are 13 residues in the CDR3. The CDR3 spells CASSSTGGGKLFF. DNA of the CDR3: TGTGCCAGCAGCAGTACAGGGGGGGGAAAACTGTTTTTT.

The chain has TRBV19 and TRBJ1-4; D may be TRBD1 (6 bases). Per the germline V gene, CDR1 is LNHDA and CDR2 is SQIVND (reference sequence). Trimming cost V 2 bases and J 0 bases, with 16 bases left between them. This CDR3 spans 18 amino acids. For the CDR3, the DNA is TGTGCCAGTAGTATATCCCCGGGACACCTTGCAACTAATGAAAAACTGTTTTTT. Its translation: CASSISPGHLATNEKLFF. Supplemented by reference TRBV19 and TRBJ1-4, the full variable domain reads DGGITQSPKYLFRKEGQNVTLSCEQNLNHDAMYWYRQDPGQGLRLIYYSQIVNDFQKGDIAEGYSVSREKKESFPLTVTSAQKNPTAFYLCASSISPGHLATNEKLFFGSGTQLSVL.

This clone has just a few counts. The rearrangement links TRBV11-2 to TRBJ2-7; 9 positions agree with TRBD1. Germline V gene lookup returns CDR1 SGHAT and CDR2 FQNNGV. This CDR3 is built from 14 residues. V shed 3 bases and J 3 bases; nucleotides not matched to a gene: 3. CDR3 loop: CASSLGQGDYEQYF. The DNA of the CDR3 is TGTGCCAGCAGCTTGGGACAGGGCGACTACGAGCAGTACTTC.

The rearrangement uses TRBV20-1 and TRBJ1-3; perhaps TRBD1 as D (5 bases). From germline, CDR1 is DFQATT and CDR2 SNEGSKA (reference sequence). The CDR3 has 11 residues. Trimming removed 5 bases at V and 8 bases at J, with 10 bases between. The CDR3 loop reads CSARRGDTIYF. DNA of the CDR3: TGCAGTGCTCGTCGGGGGGACACCATATATTTT.

The genes are TRBV5-6 and TRBJ2-5; 7 nucleotides align to TRBD1. Germline CDR1 is SGHDT and CDR2 is YYEEEE. The ends lost 4 bases at V and 4 bases at J; junction bases unmatched: 7. CDR3 length equals 14 residues. The CDR3, as DNA: TGTGCCAGCAGCGACCCGACAGGGTCAGAGACCCAGTACTTC. This encodes CASSDPTGSETQYF.

The chain uses TRBV5-1 and TRBJ2-3, with TRBD1 matching over 7 bases. Trimming at V came to 5 bases and at J to 2 bases, leaving 8 bases not matched to a gene. Germline loops: CDR1 SGHRS, CDR2 YFSETQ. This CDR3 spans 15 amino acids. This CDR3 reads CASSPGQATTDTQYF. The CDR3 coding sequence is TGCGCCAGCAGTCCCGGACAGGCGACCACAGATACGCAGTATTTT.

The chain is built from TRBV5-1 and TRBJ1-1; 7 positions match TRBD1. The CDR3 runs to 15 residues. With V trimmed by 4 bases and J by 0 bases, 6 bases remained unmatched. Germline V gene data show CDR1 as SGHRS and CDR2 as YFSETQ. CDR3 nucleotide sequence: TGCGCCAGCAGCCCGGCAGGGGGACTGAACACTGAAGCTTTCTTT. It is translated as CASSPAGGLNTEAFF.

The genes are TRBV5-1 and TRBJ2-7; D unresolved. Deletions cut 0 bases from V and 3 bases from J, with 7 bases between. The CDR3 consists of 13 residues. CDR1 is SGHRS and CDR2 is YFSETQ in the germline V gene. The CDR3 nucleotides are TGCGCCAGCAGCTTGGGAGGCGGCTACGAGCAGTACTTC. Protein product: CASSLGGGYEQYF.

The rearrangement uses TRBV21-1 and TRBJ1-1; the table's D call, TRBD1, was not checked against the DNA. TRBV21-1 is tagged as a pseudogene. CDR3 length equals 18 residues. The CDR3 DNA sequence: TGTGCCATCTTCCTACCCGGGACAAAGAAAAATATGAACACTGAAGCTTTCTTT. Translating gives CAIFLPGTKKNMNTEAFF.

V usage is TRBV19 and J usage is TRBJ1-4; D uncertain. V lost 3 bases and J 4 bases, leaving 12 bases between the germline ends. The CDR3 runs 15 residues. CDR1 and CDR2 (germline): LNHDA, SQIVND (reference sequence). The chain's CDR3 is CASSIGRSGNEKLFF. CDR3 sequence (DNA): TGTGCCAGTAGTATCGGTCGCAGCGGTAATGAAAAACTGTTTTTT.

The gene calls are TRBV14 and TRBJ1-5; 9 nucleotides line up with TRBD1. The junction had 3 bases not matched to a gene; V was cut back by 0 bases and J by 0 bases. The CDR3 consists of 17 residues. Germline V lookup: CDR1 SGHDN, CDR2 FVKESK. As DNA, the CDR3 is TGTGCCAGCAGCCAAGATGGGACAGGGACTAGCAATCAGCCCCAGCATTTT. This translates into CASSQDGTGTSNQPQHF. The full variable domain, completed using reference TRBV14 and TRBJ1-5, is EAGVTQFPSHSVIEKGQTVTLRCDPISGHDNLYWYRRVMGKEIKFLLHFVKESKQDESGMPNNRFLAERTGGTYSTLKVQPAELEDSGVYFCASSQDGTGTSNQPQHFGDGTRLSIL.

The chain has TRBV11-3 and TRBJ1-3; D is unresolved. The CDR3 totals 17 residues. Deletions cut 5 bases from V and 0 bases from J, with 17 bases between. CDR1 and CDR2 (germline): SGHNT, YENEEA. This CDR3 is CASSTDPELLSGNTIYF. The DNA for the CDR3 is TGTGCCAGCAGCACCGACCCGGAACTACTCTCTGGAAACACCATATATTTT. Full variable domain (rest looked up from reference TRBV11-3 and TRBJ1-3): EAGVVQSPRYKIIEKKQPVAFWCNPISGHNTLYWYLQNLGQGPELLIRYENEEAVDDSQLPKDRFSAERLKGVDSTLKIQPAELGDSAVYLCASSTDPELLSGNTIYFGEGSWLTVV.

The gene calls are TRBV21-1 and TRBJ2-3; the tabulated D call, TRBD1, remains unverified against the DNA. TRBV21-1 is a known pseudogene. This CDR3 is 13 amino acids long. CDR3 loop: CASSKKGADTQYF. The CDR3 nucleotides are TGTGCCAGCAGCAAAAAAGGGGCAGATACGCAGTATTTT.

The genes are TRBV28 and TRBJ1-4; maybe TRBD1 (6 bases). Trimming cost V 6 bases and J 0 bases, with 17 bases left between them. In germline, CDR1 is MDHEN, CDR2 SYDVKM. The CDR3 contains 17 residues. CDR3 nucleotides: TGTGCCAGCAGGGACAGCCTACTTTATGCAACTAATGAAAAACTGTTTTTT. The encoded protein is CASRDSLLYATNEKLFF.

In its sample, this clone was seen once. The rearrangement uses TRBV6-1 and TRBJ1-2, with 8 bases fitting TRBD1. The CDR3 totals 16 residues. Germline assignment: CDR1 MNHNS and CDR2 SASEGT. Losses at the gene ends were 4 bases for V and 0 bases for J; bases not matched to a gene: 7. CDR3 sequence: CASSGGQGASNYGYTF. The CDR3 coding sequence is TGTGCCAGCAGTGGGGGGCAGGGGGCTTCTAACTATGGCTACACCTTC.